These T cell receptor beta chains were read from a single sample in a study of radiation and T cells in renal cell carcinoma. Clones were sequenced by immunoSEQ multiplex PCR, and TCRdb holds only the in-frame ones, with some missing. The sample shows about 78,000 clones, 80% to 90% of them seen only once. The sample was blood, taken from a patient whose treatment included radiotherapy and nephrectomy. The receptor source for this set is a woman between 65 and 79 years old with renal cell carcinoma. Both conserved end residues are part of each CDR3.

V: TRBV11-3; J: TRBJ2-3; CDR3: CASSFADTQYF
V: TRBV7-9; J: TRBJ2-1; CDR3: CASSLEAGVYNEQFF
V: TRBV19; J: TRBJ2-1; CDR3: CASSIRRDSYNEQFF
V: TRBV30; J: TRBJ1-2; CDR3: CAWSVSGGGLDGYTF
V: TRBV5-4; J: TRBJ1-2; CDR3: CASSWPLRHGYTF
V: TRBV6-6; J: TRBJ2-1; CDR3: CASSRGGGYNEQFF
V: TRBV4-2; J: TRBJ2-1; CDR3: CASSQNTGTGYNEQFF
V: TRBV5-4; J: TRBJ1-2; CDR3: CASSSLDSPYYGYTF
V: TRBV6-1; J: TRBJ2-7; CDR3: CASSVRGSSYEQYF
V: TRBV28; J: TRBJ1-2; CDR3: CASSLGQGYGYTF
V: TRBV2; J: TRBJ2-3; CDR3: CASHLTDTQYF
V: TRBV29-1; J: TRBJ2-7; CDR3: CSVVGGPNYEQYF
V: TRBV27; J: TRBJ1-4; CDR3: CASSYLDKRGTNEKLFF
V: TRBV18; J: TRBJ1-1; CDR3: CASSRGLGDTEAFF
V: TRBV6-1; J: TRBJ1-2; CDR3: CASSGQRSNYGYTF
V: TRBV7-2; J: TRBJ2-7; CDR3: CASSLRIADYEQYF
V: TRBV5-1; J: TRBJ2-3; CDR3: CASSLANPSSDTQYF
V: TRBV5-1; J: TRBJ1-1; CDR3: CASSGGLFFTEAFF
V: TRBV6-5; J: TRBJ1-2; CDR3: CASSWGVNYGYTF
V: TRBV7-8; J: TRBJ1-2; CDR3: CASSLRQGAGGYTF
V: TRBV6-1; J: TRBJ1-1; CDR3: CASSVDRGTEAFF
V: TRBV7-2; J: TRBJ2-2; CDR3: CASRRPGAHFSNTGELFF
V: TRBV19; J: TRBJ1-2; CDR3: CASSMDPGTNYGYTF
V: TRBV7-8; J: TRBJ2-5; CDR3: CASSRALETQYF
V: TRBV9; J: TRBJ2-1; CDR3: CASSPDLRGSDNEQFF
V: TRBV30; J: TRBJ1-5; CDR3: CAWSRQGGGQPQHF
V: TRBV19; J: TRBJ1-4; CDR3: CASSIRKNEKLFF
V: TRBV7-6; J: TRBJ2-5; CDR3: CASSTGQGARETQYF
V: TRBV28; J: TRBJ2-7; CDR3: CASRGTGAYEQYF
V: TRBV2; J: TRBJ1-2; CDR3: CASSSPGVWHGYTF
V: TRBV7-3; J: TRBJ1-1; CDR3: CASSPGTTEAFF
V: TRBV5-4; J: TRBJ1-1; CDR3: CASSLPWGQGTEAFF
V: TRBV11-3; J: TRBJ1-2; CDR3: CASHQQGDYGYTF
V: TRBV11-2; J: TRBJ2-3; CDR3: CASSPRGSGGKDTQYF
V: TRBV7-3; J: TRBJ1-1; CDR3: CASSPGRRNTEAFF
V: TRBV7-2; J: TRBJ1-5; CDR3: CASSLNAFGMGSNQPQHF
V: TRBV5-1; J: TRBJ2-7; CDR3: CASSLVGGNEQYF
V: TRBV6-1; J: TRBJ2-5; CDR3: CASTSGGARETQYF
V: TRBV4-3; J: TRBJ1-1; CDR3: CASSQNIGRNTEAFF
V: TRBV6-1; J: TRBJ1-6; CDR3: CASSADTYSPLHF
V: TRBV7-2; J: TRBJ1-4; CDR3: CASSWDSNPGGGKLFF
V: TRBV14; J: TRBJ2-7; CDR3: CASSQHFDRVMPYEQYF
V: TRBV9; J: TRBJ1-5; CDR3: CASSVQGSSNQPQHF
V: TRBV30; J: TRBJ1-1; CDR3: CAWNHGLNTEAFF
V: TRBV5-4; J: TRBJ1-2; CDR3: CASSLGAGRGVGGYTF
V: TRBV19; J: TRBJ1-2; CDR3: CASTGDRVYGYTF